This TCR beta chain was sequenced during a study of blood T cell repertoires in COVID-19 (dated by TCRdb to 2019 to 2021). Turning to the overall study: The collaborator samples originated in the United States, Italy and Spain and spanned the acute and convalescent phases of COVID-19. The prospective study material was composed of cDNA or gDNA derived from T cells, B-cell-depleted T cells, or PBMCs. Deeply sampled blood TCRbeta repertoires from subjects exposed to, actively infected with, or recovered from COVID-19 were included in the dataset. The repertoires were released in a freely available public database intended as a resource for research on the immune response to SARS-CoV-2. Samples were obtained from the ongoing ImmuneRACE study (first 160 participants) and from some 1,300 subjects provided by 6 global collaborators. The sample metadata nearly always contained a de-identified subject ID, COVID-19 status, age in years and sex. HLA class I and class II types, where available, came from metadata supplied by the sample provider rather than from assay-based typing. Findings and caveats that apply to the study as a whole: The quantity of clinical and demographic metadata differed by source and by participant and was supplied without curation.

For this chain, trimming is 6 bases at the V end and 3 bases at the J end, and the number of junction bases without a gene match is 2. The CDR3 goes from the cysteine to the phenylalanine over 12 residues. The read is trimmed to its CDR3 DNA, 36 bases read in frame from base 1. Based on the germline V gene, the CDR1 and CDR2 sequences are MNHEY and SVGAGI. Participants in the prospective study were enrolled through a virtual design, were aged roughly 18 to 90 years, and lived in about 25 United States geographic areas. Cohort assignment in the prospective study relied on participant-reported clinical history from a screening survey and a study questionnaire. Recovered participants in ImmuneRACE Cohort 3 were defined by two consecutive negative NP/OP PCR tests, clearance by a healthcare professional, or resolution of symptoms. Each participant in the prospective study had whole blood, serum and a nasopharyngeal or oropharyngeal swab collected by mobile phlebotomists. Prospective study participants could optionally give additional blood draws and questionnaires over an approximately 2-month period. Blood samples from the prospective study were shipped frozen or at room temperature prior to DNA extraction.

TCRbeta CDR3 regions were amplified from genomic DNA using the immunoSEQ Assay, a bias-controlled multiplex PCR. The authors' analysis ran thus. The number of nucleated cells in each sample was estimated from the amplification of reference gene primers within the assay. To quantify the absolute abundance of each unique TCRbeta CDR3 rearrangement, sequence reads were collapsed and filtered. For each sample, productive Simpson clonality was calculated by taking the square root of Simpson's diversity index across productive rearrangements. Not all clones reach the TCRdb copy of this immuneACCESS table, which keeps in-frame sequences only. Checked studies attribute under half of the gap to unresolved V genes and leave the rest unexplained. The DNA was the basis for D and trimming; V, J and clone size are from that table. For this sample the table gives 200,000 to 250,000 clones, of which about four fifths were detected only once. The ten largest clonotypes hold about 3.4% of the sample.

Comment on this clone: Its antigen is still unknown. No much larger clone is present one base from it, and per-base qualities are unavailable.

The rearrangement combines TRBV6-5 with TRBJ2-7; the junction holds 7 bases that match TRBD2. The sequenced material came from PBMCs or T cells enriched from blood (not recorded which). This clonotype was sampled from a woman in her fifties or sixties who had recovered from COVID-19. At the DNA level, the sequence is TGTGCCAGCAGAACTAGCGACTACGAGCAGTACTTC. It translates to CASRTSDYEQYF.